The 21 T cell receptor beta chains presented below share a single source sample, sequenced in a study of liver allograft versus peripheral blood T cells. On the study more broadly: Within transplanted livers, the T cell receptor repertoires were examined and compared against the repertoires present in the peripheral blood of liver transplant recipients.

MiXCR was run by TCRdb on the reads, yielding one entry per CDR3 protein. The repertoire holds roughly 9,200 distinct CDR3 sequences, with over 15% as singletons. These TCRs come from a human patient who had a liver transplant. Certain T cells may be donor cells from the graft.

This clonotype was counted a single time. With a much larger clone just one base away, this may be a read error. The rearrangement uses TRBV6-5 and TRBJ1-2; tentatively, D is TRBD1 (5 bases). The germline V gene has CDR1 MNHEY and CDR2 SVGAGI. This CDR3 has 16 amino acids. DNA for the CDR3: TGTGCCAGCAGCCCTTTGAGAAACAGGAATTCCTATGGCTACGCCTTC. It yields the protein CASSPLRNRNSYGYAF.

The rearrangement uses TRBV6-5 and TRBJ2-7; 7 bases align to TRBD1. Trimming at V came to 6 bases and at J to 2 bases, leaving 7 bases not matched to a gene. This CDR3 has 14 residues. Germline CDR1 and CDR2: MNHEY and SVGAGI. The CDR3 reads CASRNRQGTYEQYF. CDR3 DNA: TGTGCCAGCAGAAACCGACAGGGTACCTACGAGCAGTACTTC.

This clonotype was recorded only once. In DNA, the CDR3 is TGTGCCAGCAGCAGGCGACAGGGCCAGATCTATGGCTACACCTTC. The encoded protein is CASSRRQGQIYGYTF. The rearrangement links TRBV3-1 to TRBJ1-2, with 7 bases lining up with TRBD1. Germline assignment: CDR1 LGHDT and CDR2 YNNKEL (reference sequence). V lost 5 bases and J lost 4; bases outside the gene matches: 10. CDR3 size: 15 residues.

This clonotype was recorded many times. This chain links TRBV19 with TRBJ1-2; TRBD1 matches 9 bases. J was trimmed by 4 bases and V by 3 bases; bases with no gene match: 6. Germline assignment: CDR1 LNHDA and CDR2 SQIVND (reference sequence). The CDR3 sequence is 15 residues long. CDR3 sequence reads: CASSIRTGGLYGYTF. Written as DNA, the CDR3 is TGTGCCAGTAGTATTCGAACAGGGGGCCTCTATGGCTACACCTTC. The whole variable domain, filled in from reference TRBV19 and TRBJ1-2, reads DGGITQSPKYLFRKEGQNVTLSCEQNLNHDAMYWYRQDPGQGLRLIYYSQIVNDFQKGDIAEGYSVSREKKESFPLTVTSAQKNPTAFYLCASSIRTGGLYGYTFGSGTRLTVV.

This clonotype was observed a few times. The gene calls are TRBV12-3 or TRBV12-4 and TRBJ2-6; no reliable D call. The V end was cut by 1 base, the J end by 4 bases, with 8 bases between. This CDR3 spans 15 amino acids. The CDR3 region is CASSLEGKGANVLTF. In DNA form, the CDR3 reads TGTGCCAGCAGTTTAGAGGGAAAGGGGGCCAACGTCCTGACTTTC.

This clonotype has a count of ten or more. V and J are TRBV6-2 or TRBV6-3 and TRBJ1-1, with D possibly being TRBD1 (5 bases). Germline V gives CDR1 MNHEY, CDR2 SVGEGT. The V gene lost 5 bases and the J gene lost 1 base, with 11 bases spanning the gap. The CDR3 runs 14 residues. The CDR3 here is CASSPIQGNTEAFF. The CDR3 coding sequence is TGTGCCAGCAGTCCAATTCAGGGGAACACTGAAGCTTTCTTT.

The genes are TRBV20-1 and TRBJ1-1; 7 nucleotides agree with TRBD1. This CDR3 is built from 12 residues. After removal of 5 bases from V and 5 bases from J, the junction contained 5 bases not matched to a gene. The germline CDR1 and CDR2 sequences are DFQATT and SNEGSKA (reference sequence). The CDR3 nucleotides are TGCAGTGCTCGCAGGGGGTGGACTGAAGCTTTCTTT. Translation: CSARRGWTEAFF.

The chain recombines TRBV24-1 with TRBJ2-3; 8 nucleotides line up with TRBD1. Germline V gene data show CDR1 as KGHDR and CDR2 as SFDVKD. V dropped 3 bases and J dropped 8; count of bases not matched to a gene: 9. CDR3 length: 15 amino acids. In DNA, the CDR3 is TGTGCCACCAGTGATCCCCGGACAGGGTTAGGTACGCAGTATTTT. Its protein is CATSDPRTGLGTQYF.

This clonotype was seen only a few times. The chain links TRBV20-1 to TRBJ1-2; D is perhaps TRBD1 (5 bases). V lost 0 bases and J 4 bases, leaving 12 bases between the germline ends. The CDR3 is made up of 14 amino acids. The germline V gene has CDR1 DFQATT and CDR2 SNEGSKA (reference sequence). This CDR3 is CSARDRGTGYGYTF. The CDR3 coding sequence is TGCAGTGCTAGAGATAGAGGAACAGGCTATGGCTACACCTTC.

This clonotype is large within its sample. The CDR3 nucleotides are TGTGCCAGCTCACCTCTCGTAGGGGCTTCGGTTGAAAAACTGTTTTTT. As protein: CASSPLVGASVEKLFF. The chain has TRBV18 and TRBJ1-4; weak D call: TRBD1 (5 bases). V lost 3 bases and J 7 bases, leaving 18 bases between the germline ends. The CDR3 contains 16 residues. Germline assignment: CDR1 KGHSH and CDR2 LQKENI.

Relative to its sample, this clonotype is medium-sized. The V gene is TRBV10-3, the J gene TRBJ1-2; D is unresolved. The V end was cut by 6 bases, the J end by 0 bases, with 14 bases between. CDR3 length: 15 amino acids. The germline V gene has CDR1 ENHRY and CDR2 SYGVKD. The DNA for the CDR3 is TGTGCCATCAGCGTTGAAGGCAGCTCTAACTATGGCTACACCTTC. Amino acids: CAISVEGSSNYGYTF.

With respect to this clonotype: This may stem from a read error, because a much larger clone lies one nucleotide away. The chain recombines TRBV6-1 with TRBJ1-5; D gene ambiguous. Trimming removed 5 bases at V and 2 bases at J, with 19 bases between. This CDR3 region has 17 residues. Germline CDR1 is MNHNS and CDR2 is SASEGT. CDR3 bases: TGTGCCAGCAGTTCACCCACAACAGAGGTGGGCAATCAGCCCCAGCATTTT. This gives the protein CASSSPTTEVGNQPQHF.

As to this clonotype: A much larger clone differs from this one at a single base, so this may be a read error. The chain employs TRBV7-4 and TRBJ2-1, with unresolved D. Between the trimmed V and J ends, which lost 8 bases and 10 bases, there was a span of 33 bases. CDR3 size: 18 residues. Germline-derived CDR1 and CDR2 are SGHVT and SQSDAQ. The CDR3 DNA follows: TGTGCCAGCGGCTGGTGGGTCTATAGTAGATGTTCAGCCTACGAGCAGTTCTTC. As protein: CASGWWVYSRCSAYEQFF.

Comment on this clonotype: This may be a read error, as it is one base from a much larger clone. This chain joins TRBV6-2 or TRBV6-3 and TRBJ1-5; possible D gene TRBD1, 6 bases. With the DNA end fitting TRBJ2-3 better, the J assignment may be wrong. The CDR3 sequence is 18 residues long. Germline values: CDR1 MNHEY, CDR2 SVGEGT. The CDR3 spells CASSQRTALFYSNRPQYF. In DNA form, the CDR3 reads TGTGCCAGCAGTCAGAGGACAGCACTTTTTTATAGCAATCGGCCCCAGTATTTT.

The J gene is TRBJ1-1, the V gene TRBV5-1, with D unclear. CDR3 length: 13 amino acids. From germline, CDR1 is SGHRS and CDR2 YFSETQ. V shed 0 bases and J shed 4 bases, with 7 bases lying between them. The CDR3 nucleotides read TGCGCCAGCAGCTTGGAAGGGTCCACTGAAGCTTTCTTT. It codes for CASSLEGSTEAFF. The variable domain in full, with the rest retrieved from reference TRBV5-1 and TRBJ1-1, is KAGVTQTPRYLIKTRGQQVTLSCSPISGHRSVSWYQQTPGQGLQFLFEYFSETQRNKGNFPGRFSGRQFSNSRSEMNVSTLELGDSALYLCASSLEGSTEAFFGQGTRLTVV.

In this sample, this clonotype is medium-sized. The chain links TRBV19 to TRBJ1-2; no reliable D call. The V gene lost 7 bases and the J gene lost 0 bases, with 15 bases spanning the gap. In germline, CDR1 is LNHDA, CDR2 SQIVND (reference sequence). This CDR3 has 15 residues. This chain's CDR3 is CASTEVGFTNYGYTF. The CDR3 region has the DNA TGTGCCAGTACAGAAGTAGGGTTTACTAACTATGGCTACACCTTC. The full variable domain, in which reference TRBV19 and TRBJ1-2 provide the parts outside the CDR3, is DGGITQSPKYLFRKEGQNVTLSCEQNLNHDAMYWYRQDPGQGLRLIYYSQIVNDFQKGDIAEGYSVSREKKESFPLTVTSAQKNPTAFYLCASTEVGFTNYGYTFGSGTRLTVV.

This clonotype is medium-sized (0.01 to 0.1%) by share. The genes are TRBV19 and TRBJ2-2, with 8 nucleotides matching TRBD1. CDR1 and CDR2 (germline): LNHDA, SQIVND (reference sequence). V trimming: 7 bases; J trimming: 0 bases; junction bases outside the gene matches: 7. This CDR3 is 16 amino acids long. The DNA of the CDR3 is TGTGCCAGTAACAAGGTGGGACAGGCGAACACCGGGGAGCTGTTTTTT. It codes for CASNKVGQANTGELFF.

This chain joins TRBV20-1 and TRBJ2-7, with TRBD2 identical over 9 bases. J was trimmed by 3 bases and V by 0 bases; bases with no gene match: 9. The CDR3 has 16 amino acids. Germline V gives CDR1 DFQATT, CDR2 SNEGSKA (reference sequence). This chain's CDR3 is CSARDPTGRGGYEQYF. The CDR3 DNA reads TGCAGTGCTAGAGACCCCACGGGGCGGGGGGGCTACGAGCAGTACTTC.

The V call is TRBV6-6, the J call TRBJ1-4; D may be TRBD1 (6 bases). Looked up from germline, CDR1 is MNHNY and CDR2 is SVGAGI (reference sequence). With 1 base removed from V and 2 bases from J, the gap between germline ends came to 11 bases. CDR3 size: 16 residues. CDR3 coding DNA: TGTGCCAGCAGTTACTATGCAGGGGCGACTAATGAAAAACTGTTTTTT. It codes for CASSYYAGATNEKLFF.

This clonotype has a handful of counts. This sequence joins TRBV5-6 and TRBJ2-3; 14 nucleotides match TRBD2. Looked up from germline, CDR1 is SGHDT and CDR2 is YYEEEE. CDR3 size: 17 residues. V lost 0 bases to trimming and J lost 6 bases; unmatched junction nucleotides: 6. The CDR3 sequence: CASSLGGLAGGGDTQYF. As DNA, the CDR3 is TGTGCCAGCAGCTTGGGCGGACTAGCGGGGGGTGGCGATACGCAGTATTTT.

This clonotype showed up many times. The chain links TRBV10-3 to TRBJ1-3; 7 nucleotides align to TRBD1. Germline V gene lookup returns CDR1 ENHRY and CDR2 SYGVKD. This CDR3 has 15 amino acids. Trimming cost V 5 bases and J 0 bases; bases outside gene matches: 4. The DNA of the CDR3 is TGTGCCATCAGTCAACAGGGGCCCTCTGGAAACACCATATATTTT. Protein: CAISQQGPSGNTIYF.